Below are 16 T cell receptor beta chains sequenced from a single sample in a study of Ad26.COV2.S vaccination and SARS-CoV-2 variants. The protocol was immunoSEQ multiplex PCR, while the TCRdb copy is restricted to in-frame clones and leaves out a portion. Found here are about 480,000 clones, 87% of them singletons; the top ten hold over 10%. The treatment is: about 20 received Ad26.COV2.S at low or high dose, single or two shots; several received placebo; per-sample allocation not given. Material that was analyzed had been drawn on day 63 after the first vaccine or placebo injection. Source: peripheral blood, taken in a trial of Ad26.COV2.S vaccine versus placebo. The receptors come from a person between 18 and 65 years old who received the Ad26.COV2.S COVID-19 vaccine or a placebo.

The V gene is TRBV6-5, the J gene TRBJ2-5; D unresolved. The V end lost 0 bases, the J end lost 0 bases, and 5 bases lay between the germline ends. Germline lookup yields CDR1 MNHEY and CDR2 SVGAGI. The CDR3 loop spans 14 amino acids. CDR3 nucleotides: TGTGCCAGCAGTTACTCGACGTACCAAGAGACCCAGTACTTC. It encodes CASSYSTYQETQYF.

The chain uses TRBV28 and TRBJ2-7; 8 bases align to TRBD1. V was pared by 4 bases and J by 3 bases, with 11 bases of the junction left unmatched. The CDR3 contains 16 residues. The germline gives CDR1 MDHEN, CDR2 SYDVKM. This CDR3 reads CASSSGRQGTNYEQYF. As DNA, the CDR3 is TGTGCCAGCAGTTCCGGCCGACAGGGGACAAACTACGAGCAGTACTTC.

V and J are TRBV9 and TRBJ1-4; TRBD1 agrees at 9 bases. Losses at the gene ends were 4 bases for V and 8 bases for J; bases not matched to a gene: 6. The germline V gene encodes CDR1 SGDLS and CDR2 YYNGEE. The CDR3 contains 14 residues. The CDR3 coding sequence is TGTGCCAGCAGCTCGGACAGGGGCGGAGAAAAACTGTTTTTT. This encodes CASSSDRGGEKLFF.

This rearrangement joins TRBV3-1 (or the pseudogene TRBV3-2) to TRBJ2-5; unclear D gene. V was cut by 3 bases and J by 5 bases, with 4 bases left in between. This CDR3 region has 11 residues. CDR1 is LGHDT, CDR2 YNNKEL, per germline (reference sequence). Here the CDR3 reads CASSQKETQYF. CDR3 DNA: TGTGCCAGCAGCCAGAAGGAGACCCAGTACTTC.

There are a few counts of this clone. The chain's CDR3 is CASSLILPGTGTVEQFF. CDR3 DNA sequence: TGTGCCAGCAGCTTAATCCTCCCCGGGACAGGGACCGTTGAGCAGTTCTTC. The chain uses TRBV7-2 and TRBJ2-1; 9 nucleotides match TRBD1. V shed 2 bases, J shed 9 bases, and the junction held 14 bases outside the gene matches. Germline V gives CDR1 SGHTA, CDR2 FQGNSA. This CDR3 is built from 17 residues. The full variable domain, in which reference TRBV7-2 and TRBJ2-1 provide the parts outside the CDR3, is GAGVSQSPSNKVTEKGKDVELRCDPISGHTALYWYRQSLGQGLEFLIYFQGNSAPDKSGLPSDRFSAERTGGSVSTLTIQRTQQEDSAVYLCASSLILPGTGTVEQFFGPGTRLTVL.

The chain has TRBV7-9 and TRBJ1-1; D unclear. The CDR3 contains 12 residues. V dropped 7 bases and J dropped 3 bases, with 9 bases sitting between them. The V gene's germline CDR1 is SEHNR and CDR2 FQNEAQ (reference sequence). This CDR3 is CASTNDDTEAFF. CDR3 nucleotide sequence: TGTGCCAGCACCAATGATGACACTGAAGCTTTCTTT.

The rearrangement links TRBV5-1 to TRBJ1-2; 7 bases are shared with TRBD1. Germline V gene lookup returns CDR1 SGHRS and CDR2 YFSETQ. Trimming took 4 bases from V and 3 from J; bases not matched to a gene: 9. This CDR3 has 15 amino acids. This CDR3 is CASSLEEGQYYGYTF. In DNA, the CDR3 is TGCGCCAGCAGCCTCGAAGAGGGACAGTACTATGGCTACACCTTC.

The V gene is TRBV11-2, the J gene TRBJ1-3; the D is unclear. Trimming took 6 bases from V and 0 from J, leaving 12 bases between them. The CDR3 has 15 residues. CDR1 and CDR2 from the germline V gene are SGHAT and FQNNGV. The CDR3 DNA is TGTGCCAGCAGTCCCGAGGGTACCTCTGGAAACACCATATATTTT. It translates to CASSPEGTSGNTIYF.

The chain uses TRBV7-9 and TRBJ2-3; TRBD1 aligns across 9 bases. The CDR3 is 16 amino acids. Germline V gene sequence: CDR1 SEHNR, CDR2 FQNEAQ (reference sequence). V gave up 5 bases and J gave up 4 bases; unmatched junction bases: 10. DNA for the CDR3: TGTGCCAGCAGCCCGCGACAGGGGGACCGGTCAGATACGCAGTATTTT. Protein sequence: CASSPRQGDRSDTQYF.

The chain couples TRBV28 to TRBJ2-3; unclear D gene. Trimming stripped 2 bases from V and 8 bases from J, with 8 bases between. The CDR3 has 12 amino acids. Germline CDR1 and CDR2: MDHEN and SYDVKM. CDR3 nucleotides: TGTGCCAGCAGTTTACCCCGTAGTACGCAGTATTTT. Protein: CASSLPRSTQYF.

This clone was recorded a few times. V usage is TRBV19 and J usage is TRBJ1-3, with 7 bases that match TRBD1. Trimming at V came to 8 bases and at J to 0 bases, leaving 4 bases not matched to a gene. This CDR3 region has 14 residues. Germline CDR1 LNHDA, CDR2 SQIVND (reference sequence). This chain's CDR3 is CASRQGLSGNTIYF. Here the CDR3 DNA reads TGTGCCAGTCGACAGGGACTCTCTGGAAACACCATATATTTT.

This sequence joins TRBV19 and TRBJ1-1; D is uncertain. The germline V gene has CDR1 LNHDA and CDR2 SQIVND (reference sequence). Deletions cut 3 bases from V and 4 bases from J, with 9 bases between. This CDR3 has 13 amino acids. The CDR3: CASSMRRITEAFF. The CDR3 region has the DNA TGTGCCAGTAGTATGCGGCGGATCACTGAAGCTTTCTTT.

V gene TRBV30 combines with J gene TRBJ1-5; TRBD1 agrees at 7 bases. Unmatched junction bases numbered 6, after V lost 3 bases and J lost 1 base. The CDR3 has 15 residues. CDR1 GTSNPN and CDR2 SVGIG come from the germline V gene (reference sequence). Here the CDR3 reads CAWREGTASNQPQHF. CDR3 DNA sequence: TGTGCCTGGAGAGAAGGGACAGCGAGCAATCAGCCCCAGCATTTT. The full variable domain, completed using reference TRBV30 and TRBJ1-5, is SQTIHQWPATLVQPVGSPLSLECTVEGTSNPNLYWYRQAAGRGLQLLFYSVGIGQISSEVPQNLSASRPQDRQFILSSKKLLLSDSGFYLCAWREGTASNQPQHFGDGTRLSIL.

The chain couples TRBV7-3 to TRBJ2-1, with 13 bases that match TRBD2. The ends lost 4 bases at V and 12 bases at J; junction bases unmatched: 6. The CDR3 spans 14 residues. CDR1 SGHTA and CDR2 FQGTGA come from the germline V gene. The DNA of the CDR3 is TGTGCCAGCAGCTCGGGACTAGCGGGGTTTGGGCAGTTCTTC. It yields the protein CASSSGLAGFGQFF.

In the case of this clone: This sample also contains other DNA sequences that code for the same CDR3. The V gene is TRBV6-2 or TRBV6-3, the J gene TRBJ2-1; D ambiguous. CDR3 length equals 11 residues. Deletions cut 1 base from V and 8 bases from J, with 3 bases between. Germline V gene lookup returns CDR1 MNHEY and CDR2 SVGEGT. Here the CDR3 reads CASSYLDEQFF. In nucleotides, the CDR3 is TGTGCCAGCAGTTACTTAGATGAGCAGTTCTTC.

CDR3 residues: CASSRVRGSAGSYEQYF. The DNA of the CDR3 is TGTGCCAGCAGCCGAGTGAGGGGGTCCGCCGGCTCCTACGAGCAGTACTTC. V is TRBV7-8 and J is TRBJ2-7, with a weak D call TRBD1 (6 bases). V lost 5 bases and J lost 0, with 20 bases in between. The CDR3 consists of 17 residues. In germline, CDR1 is SGHVS, CDR2 FQNEAQ.